This TCR beta chain was obtained from a study of blood T cell repertoires in COVID-19. Clones were sequenced by immunoSEQ multiplex PCR, and TCRdb holds only the in-frame ones, with some missing. The sample lists approximately 70,000 clones, about 80% occurring once. The CDR3 spans 16 residues. Looked up from germline, CDR1 is SGHAT and CDR2 is FQNNGV. The V gene lost 5 bases and the J gene lost 8 bases, with 22 bases spanning the gap. Sequencing was carried out using peripheral blood. The chain has TRBV11-2 and TRBJ2-1; a possible D gene is TRBD2 (7 bases). This receptor was taken from a man aged 60 to 69 with active or convalescent COVID-19. DNA for the CDR3: TGTGCCAGCAGCCCCACCCGCGGGGGCCCACTCTATGAGCAGTTCTTC. Its protein product is CASSPTRGGPLYEQFF. Drawing the rest from reference TRBV11-2 and TRBJ2-1, the complete variable domain is EAGVAQSPRYKIIEKRQSVAFWCNPISGHATLYWYQQILGQGPKLLIQFQNNGVVDDSQLPKDRFSAERLKGVDSTLKIQPAKLEDSAVYLCASSPTRGGPLYEQFFGPGTRLTVL.